The clone carrying this T cell receptor (beta chain) was observed a few times. Antigen: not known. The data originate from a study of post-analysis software for immune sequencing data. Study background: Relapsing-remitting, secondary progressive and progressive-relapsing forms of multiple sclerosis all featured among disease courses. Study outcomes and limitations: Samples from a shared batch, those prepared together, strongly co-clustered by F measure. Comparison with controls showed significantly lower normalized Chao1 diversity in multiple sclerosis patients.

The TCR beta cDNA libraries contained unique molecular identifiers. Starting from approximately 0.95 to 9.8 million T cells, the study yielded 500,000 or so cDNA molecules. TCRdb used MiXCR to reprocess the PCR reads, holding one entry per CDR3 protein. The sample lists about 560,000 distinct CDR3 sequences, about 40% occurring once. The TCR was taken from a girl aged 10 to 17 with multiple sclerosis. The sample was blood.

The CDR3 is CATSRGSNGDNEQFF. For the CDR3, the DNA is TGTGCCACCAGCCGAGGCTCCAATGGCGACAATGAGCAGTTCTTC. This chain uses TRBV24-1 with TRBJ2-1; D is undetermined. CDR1 is KGHDR, CDR2 SFDVKD, per germline. The V end lost 7 bases, the J end lost 5 bases, and 17 bases lay between the germline ends. This CDR3 has 15 amino acids.